This passage covers 17 T cell receptor beta chains from one sample sequenced in a study of T cell repertoires in ileal Crohn's disease (dated by TCRdb to between 2018 and 2020). Library method: the immunoSEQ multiplex PCR assay. Held by TCRdb, this immuneACCESS table contains in-frame sequences only and omits some clones. Under half of the omission traces to an unresolved V gene where checked; the cause of the rest is unknown. This sample holds about 12,000 clones; roughly 72% were observed only once. 4.5% of the sample goes to the ten largest clones. The sample comprised ileal tissue. The receptors derive from an adult with Crohn's disease.

As to this clone: Other DNA sequences in this specimen translate into the identical CDR3. V usage is TRBV11-3 and J usage is TRBJ1-2; 7 nucleotides match TRBD1. J was trimmed by 8 bases and V by 5 bases; bases with no gene match: 5. Germline assignment: CDR1 SGHNT and CDR2 YENEEA. The CDR3 is 12 amino acids. The CDR3 nucleotides are TGTGCCAGCAGCCTACAGGGGCAAGGCTACACCTTC. The encoded protein is CASSLQGQGYTF.

The sample holds a few counts of this clone. V is TRBV7-9 and J is TRBJ1-2; 9 bases are a match to TRBD1. The CDR3 contains 13 residues. In germline, CDR1 is SEHNR, CDR2 FQNEAQ (reference sequence). J was trimmed by 8 bases and V by 5 bases; bases with no gene match: 6. DNA of the CDR3: TGTGCCAGCAGCCCCGTGGACAGGGGAGGCTACACCTTC. Protein product: CASSPVDRGGYTF.

This chain connects TRBV11-2 to TRBJ2-1, with D possibly being TRBD2 (5 bases). The V gene's germline CDR1 is SGHAT and CDR2 FQNNGV. Trimming stripped 2 bases from V and 0 bases from J, with 8 bases between. The CDR3 is 15 amino acids. CDR3: CASSLTADSYNEQFF. The CDR3 DNA is TGTGCCAGCAGCTTAACAGCGGACTCCTACAATGAGCAGTTCTTC.

This clone was found once. CDR3 DNA: TGTGCCAGCACCTCCGGAGATACGCAGTATTTT. Translating gives CASTSGDTQYF. This chain joins TRBV11-3 and TRBJ2-3, with D hard to call. Trimming stripped 7 bases from V and 5 bases from J, with 7 bases between. Germline CDR1 SGHNT, CDR2 YENEEA. The CDR3 is 11 residues long.

J is TRBJ2-7 and V is TRBV11-3, with D possibly being TRBD2 (6 bases). The CDR3 has 15 residues. Between the trimmed V and J ends, which lost 4 bases and 2 bases, there was a span of 15 bases. The V gene's germline CDR1 is SGHNT and CDR2 YENEEA. The CDR3 nucleotides read TGTGCCAGCAGCTCCAGCCTGGGAGGTCCCTACGAGCAGTACTTC. Protein product: CASSSSLGGPYEQYF. Full variable domain (missing parts from reference TRBV11-3 and TRBJ2-7): EAGVVQSPRYKIIEKKQPVAFWCNPISGHNTLYWYLQNLGQGPELLIRYENEEAVDDSQLPKDRFSAERLKGVDSTLKIQPAELGDSAVYLCASSSSLGGPYEQYFGPGTRLTVT.

V is TRBV30 and J is TRBJ1-2; TRBD1 might be the D (5 bases). Trimming took 3 bases from V and 4 from J, leaving 12 bases between them. This CDR3 contains 13 residues. Germline CDR1 is GTSNPN and CDR2 is SVGIG (reference sequence). The DNA for the CDR3 is TGTGCCTGGAGATTACGGGGGAGCTATGGCTACACCTTC. Its translation: CAWRLRGSYGYTF.

This clone was detected only once. V usage is TRBV21-1 and J usage is TRBJ1-4; the table's TRBD1 call for D was not verified on the DNA. TRBV21-1 is assigned pseudogene status. This CDR3 is built from 21 residues. CDR3 DNA: TGTGCCAGCAGCAAGGGGCTGCCCGGGACACCTATGAGGGCAACTAATGAAAAACTGTTTTTT. This codes for CASSKGLPGTPMRATNEKLFF.

The sample holds a few counts of this clone. This chain uses TRBV4-1 with TRBJ1-6; D is possibly TRBD1 (5 bases). Germline V lookup: CDR1 MGHRA, CDR2 YSYEKL. The V end lost 0 bases, the J end lost 0 bases, and 6 bases lay between the germline ends. The CDR3 spans 16 residues. CDR3 nucleotides: TGCGCCAGCAGCCAAGATAGGGGCTCCTATAATTCACCCCTCCACTTT. Translated, it gives CASSQDRGSYNSPLHF.

Of note for this clone: This CDR3 is also generated by other DNA sequences in the sample. This chain uses TRBV6-1 with TRBJ2-5; weak D call: TRBD1 (7 bases). Germline CDR1 is MNHNS and CDR2 is SASEGT. The CDR3 totals 15 residues. Deletions cut 4 bases from V and 5 bases from J, with 17 bases between. Written as DNA, the CDR3 is TGTGCCAGCAGTGGAGGGGCAGGGGGGAGGGAGACCCAGTACTTC. Amino acid sequence: CASSGGAGGRETQYF.

This chain links TRBV4-2 with TRBJ2-3, with 10 bases identical to TRBD1. The CDR3 has 14 amino acids. The V gene end was trimmed by 4 bases and the J gene end by 4 bases; junction bases not matched to a gene: 2. Germline loops: CDR1 LGHNA, CDR2 YNFKEQ. The CDR3 DNA reads as TGTGCCAGCAGCCGGGACAGGGGACCAGATACGCAGTATTTT. Its protein product is CASSRDRGPDTQYF.

The V and J genes are TRBV6-5 and TRBJ2-7, with a possible D match to TRBD2 (5 bases). The CDR3 contains 14 residues. Per the germline V gene, CDR1 is MNHEY and CDR2 is SVGAGI. The CDR3: CASQAADYSYEQYF. CDR3 sequence (DNA): TGTGCGAGCCAGGCGGCCGACTACTCCTACGAGCAGTACTTC.

V gene TRBV5-1 combines with J gene TRBJ1-4; tentatively, D is TRBD1 (6 bases). The germline CDR1 and CDR2 sequences are SGHRS and YFSETQ. CDR3 size: 13 residues. Trimming removed 6 bases at V and 3 bases at J, with 9 bases between. The CDR3 nucleotides read TGCGCCAGCAAACAGGGCGCTAATGAAAAACTGTTTTTT. It translates to CASKQGANEKLFF.

The chain has TRBV7-6 and TRBJ2-7, with D perhaps TRBD2 (5 bases). This CDR3 is built from 15 residues. Trimming left V 1 base short and J 2 bases short, with 12 bases between. The germline CDR1 and CDR2 sequences are SGHVS and FNYEAQ. CDR3 sequence: CASSLDRGFPYEQYF. CDR3 nucleotide sequence: TGTGCCAGCAGCTTAGATCGGGGATTTCCCTACGAGCAGTACTTC. Looking up the rest from reference TRBV7-6 and TRBJ2-7 gives the full variable domain: GAGVSQSPRYKVTKRGQDVALRCDPISGHVSLYWYRQALGQGPEFLTYFNYEAQQDKSGLPNDRFSAERPEGSISTLTIQRTEQRDSAMYRCASSLDRGFPYEQYFGPGTRLTVT.

This clone was observed a handful of times. The gene calls are TRBV4-2 and TRBJ1-2; D possibly corresponds to TRBD1 (6 bases). Germline V CDR1 and CDR2: LGHNA, YNFKEQ. The CDR3 totals 15 residues. Trimming took off 0 bases at V and 1 base at J, with 9 bases between the two ends. The CDR3 is CASSQEGAVNYGYTF. The CDR3 nucleotides read TGTGCCAGCAGCCAAGAGGGGGCAGTTAACTATGGCTACACCTTC.

This rearrangement joins TRBV5-1 to TRBJ1-1; a possible D gene is TRBD1 (6 bases). This CDR3 has 13 residues. V was shortened by 7 bases and J by 3 bases, with 13 bases between the two germline ends. Germline lookup yields CDR1 SGHRS and CDR2 YFSETQ. In nucleotides, the CDR3 is TGCGCCAGCGGAGCACGACAGGACACTGAAGCTTTCTTT. As protein: CASGARQDTEAFF.

The chain recombines TRBV27 with TRBJ2-7; 12 bases are a match to TRBD1. This CDR3 has 17 residues. Losses at the gene ends were 2 bases for V and 4 bases for J; bases not matched to a gene: 9. Germline loops: CDR1 MNHEY, CDR2 SMNVEV (reference sequence). CDR3 protein: CASSLLLGQGARYEQYF. In nucleotides, the CDR3 is TGTGCCAGCAGTTTACTACTGGGACAGGGGGCTCGGTACGAGCAGTACTTC.

This clone turned up a few times. The J gene is TRBJ1-3, the V gene TRBV7-9; D is possibly TRBD1 (5 bases). Trimming removed 3 bases from V and 0 bases from J, with 9 bases in between. Germline V lookup: CDR1 SEHNR, CDR2 FQNEAQ (reference sequence). The CDR3 covers 15 residues. DNA for the CDR3: TGTGCCAGCAGCTTGGACATCATCTCTGGAAACACCATATATTTT. This translates into CASSLDIISGNTIYF.